What follows describes a single T cell receptor beta chain. Its antigen is currently unknown. The data were taken from a study of Ad26.COV2.S vaccination and SARS-CoV-2 variants. Study information: Donor got 5x10^10 or 1x10^11 viral particles of Ad26.COV2.S.

Germline V gives CDR1 SEHNR, CDR2 FQNEAQ (reference sequence). V was shortened by 4 bases and J by 1 base, with 14 bases between the two germline ends. This CDR3 spans 15 amino acids. The table came from immunoSEQ multiplex PCR; TCRdb's copy has only in-frame clones and leaves some out. Among 350,000 to 400,000 clones listed, about 88% were seen once. Findings and caveats of the study: Participants given vaccine showed non-spike TCR breadth similar to that of placebo recipients.

Sample treatment: about 20 received Ad26.COV2.S at low or high dose, single or two shots; 5 received placebo; per-sample allocation not given. Sampling was done on day 63 after the first vaccine or placebo injection. Sequenced material: peripheral blood, taken in a trial of Ad26.COV2.S vaccine versus placebo. This receptor was obtained from a person aged 18-60 years who received the Ad26.COV2.S COVID-19 vaccine or a placebo. The rearrangement joins TRBV7-9 to TRBJ2-7, with D unclear. The CDR3, as DNA: TGTGCCAGCAGCTCTATACCTGTTGCTTCCTACGAGCAGTACTTC. Its protein product is CASSSIPVASYEQYF.